One sample yielded the 29 T cell receptor beta chains listed below, sequenced in a study of tumor and adjacent non-tumor tissue in lung cancer. A modified ARM-PCR protocol with three rounds of nested PCR amplified TCRbeta. TCRdb itself ran the multiplex PCR reads through MiXCR, one entry per CDR3 protein. Of roughly 66,000 distinct CDR3 sequences in the sample, roughly 72% were seen once. The template was RNA from unsorted bulk tissue. Sample: lung tumor tissue. The receptors here all came from a man aged 55 to 70 with non-small cell lung cancer.

CDR3 coding DNA: TGCAATGCCAAACAGGAATTGAACACTGAAGCTTTCTTT. Its translation: CNAKQELNTEAFF. The genes are TRBV20-1 and TRBJ1-1, with D perhaps TRBD1 (5 bases). CDR3 size: 13 residues. Germline CDR1 and CDR2: DFQATT and SNEGSKA (reference sequence).

This clonotype has at least ten counts. The genes are TRBV7-8 and TRBJ2-5, with D tentatively TRBD2 (5 bases). Germline loops: CDR1 SGHVS, CDR2 FQNEAQ. CDR3 length equals 18 residues. Trimming took 1 base from V and 2 from J, leaving 20 bases between them. CDR3 in DNA: TGTGCCAGCAGCTTAGGGGGTTCGGAGGCATATGATCAAGAGACCCAGTACTTC. Residues: CASSLGGSEAYDQETQYF.

As regards this clonotype: One end of the junction does not line up with germline, which may come from a read error. J is TRBJ2-5 and V is TRBV11-1; maybe TRBD2 (5 bases). The germline V gene encodes CDR1 SGHAT and CDR2 FQDESV (reference sequence). The CDR3 totals 15 residues. For the CDR3, the DNA is TGCGCCAGCAGTCAAGACGTCTATGAACTAGAGACCCACTACTTC. Protein product: CASSQDVYELETHYF. Full variable domain (rest looked up from reference TRBV11-1 and TRBJ2-5): EAEVAQSPRYKITEKSQAVAFWCDPISGHATLYWYRQILGQGPELLVQFQDESVVDDSQLPKDRFSAERLKGVDSTLKIQPAELGDSAMYLCASSQDVYELETHYFGPGTRLLVL.

This clonotype showed up many times. The V call is TRBV29-1, the J call TRBJ2-3, with D possibly TRBD2 on 6 matching bases. There are 15 residues in the CDR3. CDR1 is SQVTM, CDR2 ANQGSEA, per germline. Deletions cut 6 bases from V and 4 bases from J, with 20 bases between. CDR3 in amino acids: CSVPTPVGGADTQYF. CDR3 coding DNA: TGCAGCGTGCCAACACCAGTGGGGGGAGCAGATACGCAGTATTTT.

This clonotype was counted many times. The rearrangement uses TRBV20-1 and TRBJ2-7; maybe TRBD2 (6 bases). Trimming took 0 bases from V and 0 from J, leaving 12 bases between them. CDR3 length: 15 amino acids. Looked up from germline, CDR1 is DFQATT and CDR2 is SNEGSKA (reference sequence). CDR3 residues: CSARDSGTSSYEQYF. The CDR3, as DNA: TGCAGTGCTAGAGATAGCGGCACCAGCTCCTACGAGCAGTACTTC.

This clonotype was detected ten times or more. The rearrangement joins TRBV5-5 to TRBJ2-7; 7 bases are a match to TRBD1. This CDR3 region has 14 residues. Trimming at V came to 3 bases and at J to 3 bases, leaving 6 bases not matched to a gene. Germline V gene data show CDR1 as SGHKS and CDR2 as YYEKEE (reference sequence). CDR3 DNA: TGTGCCAGCAGCTCAGACAGGGTTTTCTACGAGCAGTACTTC. Its protein is CASSSDRVFYEQYF.

As concerns this clonotype: At one boundary the junction diverges from the germline segment, which might be a read error. J is TRBJ1-5 and V is TRBV29-1; D is perhaps TRBD1 (5 bases). The J call may be incorrect, as the DNA end agrees better with TRBJ2-3. The CDR3 runs 13 residues. CDR1 and CDR2 from the germline V gene are SQVTM and ANQGSEA. The CDR3 coding sequence is TGCAACGTTGCACCAGGGCGAGATCAGCCCCAGTATTTT. It translates to CNVAPGRDQPQYF.

Turning to this clonotype: Here the CDR3 omits its conserved ending phenylalanine or tryptophan, so a read error is the likely source. The chain recombines TRBV12-3 or TRBV12-4 with TRBJ2-3; D unresolved. The ends were cut back, 4 bases at V and 0 bases at J, with 2 bases in the middle. This CDR3 comprises 12 residues. This CDR3 is CASSSSTDTQYY. The CDR3 DNA reads TGTGCCAGCAGTTCCAGCACAGATACGCAGTATTAT.

Details on this clonotype: The final CDR3 position lacks the conserved phenylalanine or tryptophan, pointing to a likely read error. The J gene is TRBJ1-4, the V gene TRBV29-1; 9 bases match TRBD1. J gave up 5 bases and V 7 bases, and 2 bases lay outside the gene matches. Germline CDR1 is SQVTM and CDR2 is ANQGSEA. The CDR3 extends over 12 amino acids. CDR3 in amino acids: CSAGTGNEKLFL. The DNA for the CDR3 is TGCAGCGCGGGGACAGGGAATGAAAAACTGTTTTTA.

The sample holds many counts of this clonotype. This chain links TRBV2 with TRBJ2-7; TRBD1 matches at 7 bases. The CDR3 is 13 amino acids. Germline CDR1 SNHLY, CDR2 FYNNEI. V dropped 4 bases and J dropped 4; count of bases not matched to a gene: 4. The CDR3: CASSGGTDYEQYF. In DNA form, the CDR3 reads TGTGCCAGCAGTGGAGGGACAGATTACGAGCAGTACTTC.

This clonotype was found a few times. A read error may be the cause here, since a much bigger clone is one base away. The J gene is TRBJ2-2, the V gene TRBV7-9; D may be TRBD2 (6 bases). This CDR3 comprises 13 residues. Germline V lookup: CDR1 SEHNR, CDR2 FQNEAQ (reference sequence). In nucleotides, the CDR3 is TGTGCCAACAGCGCCAGGACTATACGGGAGCTGTTTTTT. Amino acid sequence: CANSARTIRELFF.

Comments on this clonotype: One end of the junction fails to match germline, which may point to a read error. The chain combines TRBV6-1 with TRBJ1-2, with 10 bases that match TRBD1. This CDR3 comprises 13 residues. Germline CDR1 is MNHNS and CDR2 is SASEGT. CDR3 sequence reads: CDSNNGTGDGYTF. CDR3 nucleotide sequence: TGTGACAGCAATAACGGGACAGGGGATGGCTACACCTTC.

In regard to this clonotype: This may be a read error: a much more frequent sequence differs by one nucleotide. The chain joins TRBV5-4 to TRBJ2-7; 8 nucleotides line up with TRBD1. CDR3 size: 12 residues. The trim removed 1 base at V and 11 bases at J, leaving 5 bases unmatched. Germline CDR1 SGHNT, CDR2 YYREEE (reference sequence). CDR3 sequence reads: CASSLTAGQEYF. The CDR3 DNA is TGTGCCAGCAGCTTGACGGCGGGACAGGAGTACTTC. The full variable domain, rest sourced from reference TRBV5-4 and TRBJ2-7, is ETGVTQSPTHLIKTRGQQVTLRCSSQSGHNTVSWYQQALGQGPQFIFQYYREEENGRGNFPPRFSGLQFPNYSSELNVNALELDDSALYLCASSLTAGQEYFGPGTRLTVT.

A word on this clonotype: This may be a read error, as it is one base from a much larger clone. The V call is TRBV7-8, the J call TRBJ1-6, with D perhaps matching TRBD1 (5 bases). The CDR3 consists of 14 residues. V dropped 7 bases and J dropped 9 bases, with 16 bases sitting between them. CDR1 and CDR2 from the germline V gene are SGHVS and FQNEAQ. The CDR3 is CASTTTRDRSPLHF. As DNA, the CDR3 is TGTGCCAGCACAACGACAAGGGACCGTTCACCCCTCCACTTT.

Remarks on this clonotype: The junction departs from the called germline gene at one end, perhaps through a read error. The DNA of the CDR3 is TGTGCCAGCAGTTACGCGGACACTTACTACGAGGAGTACTTC. As protein: CASSYADTYYEEYF. V usage is TRBV6-5 and J usage is TRBJ2-7; tentative D call: TRBD1 (5 bases). Germline V gives CDR1 MNHEY, CDR2 SVGAGI. The CDR3 runs 14 residues.

As concerns this clonotype: At one of its ends the junction is not consistent with the germline gene, which may arise from a read error. This chain joins TRBV6-5 and TRBJ2-5, with D uncertain. This CDR3 is 14 amino acids long. Germline CDR1 is MNHEY and CDR2 is SVGAGI. The CDR3 bases are TGTGCCAGCAGTTCCAATAGTGGGGTGGAGATCCAGTACTTC. Its protein is CASSSNSGVEIQYF.

In the case of this clonotype: One junction end disagrees with the germline gene, perhaps due to a read error. The chain recombines TRBV12-3 or TRBV12-4 with TRBJ1-1, with D perhaps TRBD1 (6 bases). The CDR3 has 18 amino acids. As DNA, the CDR3 is TGTGTCAGCAGTCCCCTCCTTAGGGGGGTCCCTATGAACACTGAAGCTTTCTTT. It specifies CVSSPLLRGVPMNTEAFF.

With regard to this clonotype: Mismatch with germline at one junction end may stem from a read error. The chain links TRBV6-1 to TRBJ1-6; D is ambiguous. The CDR3 contains 16 residues. Germline V gene sequence: CDR1 MNHNS, CDR2 SASEGT. This CDR3 is CAGSDMMPGLNSPLHF. CDR3 coding DNA: TGTGCCGGCAGTGACATGATGCCAGGCCTCAATTCACCCCTCCACTTT.

This clonotype was counted many times. Because the CDR3 is missing its conserved closing phenylalanine or tryptophan, this is likely a read error. This chain links TRBV6-5 with TRBJ1-1; the D gene is possibly TRBD1 (5 bases). With 0 bases removed from V and 7 bases from J, the gap between germline ends came to 15 bases. CDR1 MNHEY and CDR2 SVGAGI come from the germline V gene. This CDR3 spans 15 amino acids. The DNA of the CDR3 is TGTGCCAGCAGTTACTCGAGAAGGGGAGGAAATGAAGCTTTCTCT. Its translation: CASSYSRRGGNEAFS.

This chain connects TRBV7-9 to TRBJ2-2; no clear D gene. Deletions cut 5 bases from V and 4 bases from J, with 5 bases between. Germline V gene data show CDR1 as SEHNR and CDR2 as FQNEAQ (reference sequence). The CDR3 has 12 residues. CDR3: CASSIGTGELFF. CDR3 DNA sequence: TGTGCCAGCAGCATAGGCACCGGGGAGCTGTTTTTT.

Comment on this clonotype: This may arise from a read error, as a much more abundant clone is one base away. The V and J genes are TRBV20-1 and TRBJ2-7; the match to TRBD1 covers 7 bases. The length of the CDR3 is 14 residues. J lost 4 bases, V lost 4 bases, and 10 bases had no gene match. From germline, CDR1 is DFQATT and CDR2 SNEGSKA (reference sequence). The CDR3 protein is CSAILATGKYEQYF. The CDR3 DNA sequence: TGCAGTGCTATCCTCGCGACAGGGAAGTACGAGCAGTACTTC.

With regard to this clonotype: Its ends do not fully match the called genes, so a read error is possible. The rearrangement links TRBV5-6 to TRBJ2-5; D is perhaps TRBD2 (6 bases). From germline, CDR1 is SGHDT and CDR2 YYEEEE. This CDR3 is 14 amino acids long. Written as DNA, the CDR3 is TGTGCCAGCAGCCCGGGACTGCGCCAAGAGACACAGAACTTC. Residues: CASSPGLRQETQNF.

With respect to this clonotype: A junction boundary mismatches the germline segment, possibly from a read error. V gene TRBV20-1 combines with J gene TRBJ2-1; 10 bases fit TRBD2. This CDR3 is built from 13 residues. From germline, CDR1 is DFQATT and CDR2 SNEGSKA (reference sequence). The CDR3 loop is CSAPGTSENEQFF. CDR3 in DNA: TGCAGTGCCCCCGGGACTAGCGAAAATGAGCAATTCTTC.

Note on this clonotype: A junction boundary mismatches the germline segment, possibly from a read error. The DNA for the CDR3 is TGCAGTGCCCGAATAGATTCACCCCTTCAGTTT. It specifies CSARIDSPLQF. The V call is TRBV20-1, the J call TRBJ1-6; no firm D call. The V gene's germline CDR1 is DFQATT and CDR2 SNEGSKA (reference sequence). The CDR3 covers 11 residues.

Points on this clonotype: Relative to the germline gene, one junction end is altered; a read error may explain this. J is TRBJ1-2 and V is TRBV28; D is possibly TRBD1 (5 bases). Germline assignment: CDR1 MDHEN and CDR2 SYDVKM. The CDR3 sequence is 14 residues long. The CDR3 loop reads CANSQLGTKHGYTF. CDR3 nucleotides: TGTGCCAACAGTCAACTAGGGACCAAACATGGCTACACCTTC.

This chain links TRBV11-2 with TRBJ2-5, with D unresolved. The CDR3 covers 13 residues. V shed 2 bases and J shed 4 bases, with 8 bases lying between them. Germline CDR1 reads SGHAT; CDR2 reads FQNNGV. This CDR3 is CASSLRVAETQYF. CDR3 nucleotide sequence: TGTGCCAGCAGCTTACGGGTGGCAGAGACCCAGTACTTC.

On this clonotype itself: The conserved phenylalanine or tryptophan is not found at the CDR3 terminus, so this likely reflects a read error. The V and J genes are TRBV6-5 and TRBJ1-5; D ambiguous. With the DNA end fitting TRBJ2-3 better, the J assignment may be wrong. The CDR3 is 13 residues long. CDR1 and CDR2 (germline): MNHEY, SVGAGI. CDR3 sequence (DNA): TGTGCCAGCAGTTACTCACAGAATCAGCCCCAGTATCTT. Translating it yields CASSYSQNQPQYL.

The V call is TRBV11-2, the J call TRBJ2-2, with 9 bases fitting TRBD1. Germline assignment: CDR1 SGHAT and CDR2 FQNNGV. The junction had 6 bases not matched to a gene; V was cut back by 5 bases and J by 2 bases. This CDR3 is built from 16 residues. The CDR3 reads CASSERQGVNTGELFF. In DNA, the CDR3 is TGTGCCAGCAGCGAAAGACAGGGGGTAAACACCGGGGAGCTGTTTTTT.

Worth noting for this clonotype: An end of the junction does not agree with germline; a read error may underlie this. This chain connects TRBV19 to TRBJ2-3; D uncertain. Germline assignment: CDR1 LNHDA and CDR2 SQIVND (reference sequence). This CDR3 is built from 13 residues. The CDR3 DNA reads as TGTACCAGTAGTATGAGGTCGTCGGATACGCGGTATTTT. It codes for CTSSMRSSDTRYF.